This T cell receptor beta chain was obtained from a study of T cells in Graves' hyperthyroidism and ophthalmopathy. Stability of Graves' hyperthyroidism was defined as absent ophthalmopathy progression within 18 months. PBMCs were collected from an approximately 9.4 ml volume of fresh peripheral blood. With 6 bases removed from V and 2 bases from J, the gap between germline ends came to 19 bases. The CDR3 covers 16 residues. Amplified regions were TCR beta CDR3 sequences from RNA transcripts. The HTBI primer set served for first-round RT-PCR of the TCR CDR3. MiXCR, run by TCRdb on the multiplex PCR reads, gives a single entry per CDR3 protein. The sample holds approximately 410,000 distinct CDR3 sequences, roughly an eighth seen once.

V and J are TRBV12-3 or TRBV12-4 and TRBJ2-5, with D perhaps matching TRBD2 (6 bases). The clonotype originates from a woman aged 18-35 years with Graves' hyperthyroidism. Sequencing was performed on blood. CDR3: CASSPPGGGWQETQYF. The CDR3 DNA reads as TGTGCCAGCAGCCCCCCCGGGGGTGGGTGGCAAGAGACCCAGTACTTC.